This T cell receptor beta chain was recovered during a study of blood T cells in healthy people across ages. The CDR3 is 14 residues long. V dropped 5 bases and J dropped 13; count of bases not matched to a gene: 11. Points on this clonotype: Its antigen is not identified.

Next came a second PCR, run for 7 to 11 cycles, which used a sample-barcoded 5' primer along with a J-beta primer mix. One entry per CDR3 protein, called by TCRdb with MiXCR from the 5' RACE reads. The sample records about 970,000 distinct CDR3 sequences, about 51% being singletons. General study results and limits: The study regarded diversity estimates from one million T cells as underestimates. Unsorted PBMCs blocked a conclusive comparison of naive and antigen-experienced cells.

The sample was blood. The chain has TRBV12-3 or TRBV12-4 and TRBJ2-4; TRBD1 agrees at 10 bases. The origin of this receptor is a woman aged 60 to 75 in good health. CDR3: CASSDPGTGVKQYF. The CDR3 bases are TGTGCCAGCAGTGATCCCGGGACAGGGGTAAAACAGTACTTC.